This T cell receptor (beta chain) came from a study of OX40 agonist ivuxolimab in advanced cancers. Here immunoSEQ multiplex PCR was the method, and the copy in TCRdb shows in-frame clones only, minus some. The sample has approximately 59,000 clones, 75% to 85% seen once. V trimming: 4 bases; J trimming: 9 bases; junction bases outside the gene matches: 5. The germline gives CDR1 SGHDT, CDR2 YYEEEE. The length of the CDR3 is 14 residues. This material consisted of CD4+ or CD8+ T cells sorted from blood, taken in a trial of the OX40 agonist ivuxolimab. This TCR came from an adult with an advanced solid tumor such as melanoma, head and neck, liver or kidney cancer. The rearrangement links TRBV5-6 to TRBJ1-4, with 11 bases aligning to TRBD1. In DNA form, the CDR3 reads TGTGCCAGCAGCCCCGGGACAGGGGGGAAAAAACTGTTTTTT. Amino acid sequence: CASSPGTGGKKLFF.